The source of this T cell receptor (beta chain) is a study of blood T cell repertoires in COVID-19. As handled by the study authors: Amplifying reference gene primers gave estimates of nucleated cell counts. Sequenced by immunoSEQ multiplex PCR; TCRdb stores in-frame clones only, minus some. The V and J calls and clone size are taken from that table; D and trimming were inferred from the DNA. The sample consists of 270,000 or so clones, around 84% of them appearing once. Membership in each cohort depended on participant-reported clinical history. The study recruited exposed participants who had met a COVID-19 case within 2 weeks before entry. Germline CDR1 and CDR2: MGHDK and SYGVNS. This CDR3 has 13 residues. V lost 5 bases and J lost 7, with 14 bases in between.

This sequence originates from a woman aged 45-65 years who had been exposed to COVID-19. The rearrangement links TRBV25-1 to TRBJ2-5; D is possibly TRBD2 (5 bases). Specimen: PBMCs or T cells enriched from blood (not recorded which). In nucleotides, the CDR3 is TGTGCCAGCAGTTTGGCCCTCGGAGGGACCCAGTACTTC. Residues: CASSLALGGTQYF.